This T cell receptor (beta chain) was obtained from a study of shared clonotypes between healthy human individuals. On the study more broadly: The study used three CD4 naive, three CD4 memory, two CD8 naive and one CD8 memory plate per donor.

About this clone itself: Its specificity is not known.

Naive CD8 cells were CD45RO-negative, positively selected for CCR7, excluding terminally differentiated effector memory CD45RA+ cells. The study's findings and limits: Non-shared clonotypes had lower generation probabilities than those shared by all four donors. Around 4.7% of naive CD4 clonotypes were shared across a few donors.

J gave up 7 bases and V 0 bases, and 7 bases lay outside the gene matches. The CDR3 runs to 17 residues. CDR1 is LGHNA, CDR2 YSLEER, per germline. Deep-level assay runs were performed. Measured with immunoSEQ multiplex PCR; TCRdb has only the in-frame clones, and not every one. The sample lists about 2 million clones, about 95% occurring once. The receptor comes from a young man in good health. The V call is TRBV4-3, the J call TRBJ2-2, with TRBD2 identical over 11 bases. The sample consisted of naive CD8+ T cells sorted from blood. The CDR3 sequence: CASSQDIAGGPVGELFF. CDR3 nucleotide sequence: TGCGCCAGCAGCCAAGATATAGCGGGAGGGCCTGTCGGGGAGCTGTTTTTT.